The clone carrying this T cell receptor beta chain has a single count. Amplified TCR beta CDR3 regions came from RNA transcripts. The TCR CDR3 first-round RT-PCR relied on the HTBI primer set. TCRdb re-called the multiplex PCR reads through MiXCR, storing one row per CDR3 protein. The repertoire includes about 260,000 distinct CDR3 sequences, approximately 21% of them detected once, and around 65% sits in the top ten. Diagnosis relied on clinical symptoms, serum thyroxine and TRAb, thyroid ultrasound and orbital computed tomography. This sample stems from a study of T cells in Graves' hyperthyroidism and ophthalmopathy. Germline V gene data show CDR1 as SEHNR and CDR2 as FQNEAQ (reference sequence). V was cut by 5 bases and J by 3 bases, with 16 bases left in between. CDR3 length: 15 residues.

Sequenced sample: blood. This chain links TRBV7-9 with TRBJ1-1; a weak D match, TRBD1 (6 bases). This TCR derives from a man under 40 with Graves' ophthalmopathy. CDR3 sequence reads: CASSPVGGRDTEAFF. The CDR3 nucleotides are TGTGCCAGCAGCCCCGTCGGGGGGCGAGACACTGAAGCTTTCTTT.